This is a list of T cell receptor beta chains from one sample in a study of Ad26.COV2.S vaccination and SARS-CoV-2 variants. Measured with immunoSEQ multiplex PCR; TCRdb has only the in-frame clones, and not every one. Here the sample spans hundreds of thousands of clones, 75% to 90% being singletons. The material sequenced was peripheral blood, taken in a trial of Ad26.COV2.S vaccine versus placebo. These receptors came from a person between 18 and 60 years old who received the Ad26.COV2.S COVID-19 vaccine or a placebo. CDR3s include the opening cysteine and the closing phenylalanine or tryptophan. D genes are given only for firm matches. Not every row has a clone size; where given, it reads once, few, many or a size class.

V: TRBV19; J: TRBJ1-2; size: once; D: .; CDR3: CASSKRIYGYTF; DNA: TGTGCCAGTAGTAAACGGATCTATGGCTACACCTTC
V: TRBV9; J: TRBJ2-3; size: .; D: TRBD1; CDR3: CASKDRGTDTQYF; DNA: TGTGCCAGCAAGGACAGGGGCACAGATACGCAGTATTTT
V: TRBV6-2/TRBV6-3; J: TRBJ1-3; size: .; D: .; CDR3: CASSALYRSGNTIYF; DNA: TGTGCCAGCAGCGCTTTATACCGCTCTGGAAACACCATATATTTT
V: TRBV2; J: TRBJ1-2; size: .; D: .; CDR3: CASTVGQVYGYTF; DNA: TGTGCCAGCACAGTGGGTCAGGTCTATGGCTACACCTTC
V: TRBV5-4; J: TRBJ2-1; size: .; D: .; CDR3: CASMRGGLYNEQFF; DNA: TGTGCCAGCATGAGGGGTGGACTCTACAATGAGCAGTTCTTC
V: TRBV19; J: TRBJ2-7; size: .; D: TRBD1; CDR3: CASSLRSRDRVGNF; DNA: TGTGCCAGTAGCCTCAGGTCCCGGGACAGGGTTGGGAACTTC
V: TRBV7-2; J: TRBJ2-7; size: .; D: .; CDR3: CASSEQGTTYEQYF; DNA: TGTGCCAGCAGCGAGCAGGGAACCACCTACGAGCAGTACTTC
V: TRBV5-1; J: TRBJ2-2; size: .; D: .; CDR3: CASSTAVIGGNTGELFF; DNA: TGCGCCAGCAGCACGGCGGTGATTGGAGGCAACACCGGGGAGCTGTTTTTT
V: TRBV2; J: TRBJ1-1; size: .; D: .; CDR3: CASSVSVEAFF; DNA: TGTGCCAGCAGTGTATCTGTTGAAGCTTTCTTT
V: TRBV5-4; J: TRBJ1-2; size: .; D: .; CDR3: CASSQQGPSNYGYTF; DNA: TGTGCCAGCAGTCAACAGGGTCCGTCCAACTATGGCTACACCTTC
V: TRBV2; J: TRBJ1-1; size: once; D: .; CDR3: CASLREGGNTEAFF; DNA: TGTGCCAGTTTACGCGAAGGGGGGAACACTGAAGCTTTCTTT
V: TRBV6-5; J: TRBJ1-6; size: .; D: .; CDR3: CASSYRQSSYNSPLHF; DNA: TGTGCCAGCAGTTACAGACAGAGCTCCTATAATTCACCCCTCCACTTT
V: TRBV12-3/TRBV12-4; J: TRBJ1-2; size: .; D: .; CDR3: CASSDHIRPGYTF; DNA: TGTGCCAGCAGTGACCATATACGACCTGGCTACACCTTC
V: TRBV9; J: TRBJ2-5; size: .; D: .; CDR3: CASSVGGTQETQYF; DNA: TGTGCCAGCAGCGTAGGTGGGACCCAAGAGACCCAGTACTTC
V: TRBV29-1; J: TRBJ1-1; size: .; D: TRBD1; CDR3: CSVEVDRGNAEAFF; DNA: TGCAGCGTTGAGGTGGACAGGGGGAACGCTGAAGCTTTCTTT
V: TRBV9; J: TRBJ2-7; size: .; D: TRBD2; CDR3: CASSVASGSYEQYF; DNA: TGTGCCAGCAGCGTGGCTAGCGGGAGTTACGAGCAGTACTTC
V: TRBV2; J: TRBJ1-5; size: .; D: .; CDR3: CASTEILSNQPQHF; DNA: TGTGCCAGCACTGAGATACTTAGCAATCAGCCCCAGCATTTT
V: TRBV4-1; J: TRBJ2-1; size: .; D: TRBD2; CDR3: CASSQLPGLAVLTFYNEQFF; DNA: TGCGCCAGCAGCCAACTACCGGGACTAGCGGTCCTTACGTTCTACAATGAGCAGTTCTTC
V: TRBV5-6; J: TRBJ2-7; size: .; D: .; CDR3: CASRARDSSYEQYF; DNA: TGTGCCAGCCGGGCCAGAGACTCATCCTACGAGCAGTACTTC
V: TRBV5-1; J: TRBJ2-3; size: .; D: TRBD2; CDR3: CASSSGSGGAEDTQYF; DNA: TGCGCCAGCAGCAGTGGTAGCGGGGGGGCCGAAGATACGCAGTATTTT
V: TRBV13; J: TRBJ1-1; size: .; D: TRBD1; CDR3: CASSLRQGRAFF; DNA: TGTGCCAGCAGCTTACGACAGGGAAGAGCTTTCTTT
V: TRBV11-1; J: TRBJ1-2; size: .; D: .; CDR3: CASSLRTNYGYTF; DNA: TGTGCCAGCAGCTTAAGAACGAACTATGGCTACACCTTC
V: TRBV27; J: TRBJ2-2; size: .; D: .; CDR3: CASSLKSRHTGELFF; DNA: TGTGCCAGCAGTTTGAAAAGTCGTCACACCGGGGAGCTGTTTTTT
V: TRBV24-1; J: TRBJ2-1; size: .; D: TRBD2; CDR3: CATSDFSGDLNEQFF; DNA: TGTGCCACCAGTGATTTTAGCGGGGACCTCAATGAGCAGTTCTTC
V: TRBV6-6; J: TRBJ2-3; size: few; D: .; CDR3: CASGQVDTQYF; DNA: TGTGCCAGCGGGCAGGTAGATACGCAGTATTTT
V: TRBV7-2; J: TRBJ1-5; size: .; D: TRBD1; CDR3: CASSLGVRGLGNQPQHF; DNA: TGTGCCAGCAGCTTAGGCGTCAGGGGGCTTGGCAATCAGCCCCAGCATTTT
V: TRBV5-1; J: TRBJ1-1; size: once; D: .; CDR3: CASSLEGVGNTEAFF; DNA: TGCGCCAGCAGCTTGGAGGGCGTGGGTAACACTGAAGCTTTCTTT
V: TRBV27; J: TRBJ1-6; size: .; D: .; CDR3: CASSLVPPWGNSPLHF; DNA: TGTGCCAGCAGTTTGGTCCCTCCCTGGGGGAATTCACCCCTCCACTTT
V: TRBV28; J: TRBJ2-1; size: .; D: .; CDR3: CASSFRVYNEQFF; DNA: TGTGCCAGCAGTTTCCGGGTCTACAATGAGCAGTTCTTC
V: TRBV5-6; J: TRBJ2-5; size: .; D: .; CDR3: CASSSRGAGETQYF; DNA: TGTGCCAGCAGCTCCCGGGGGGCCGGGGAGACCCAGTACTTC
V: TRBV30; J: TRBJ2-7; size: .; D: .; CDR3: CAWSRKGYPIEQYF; DNA: TGTGCCTGGAGTCGAAAGGGATACCCTATCGAGCAGTACTTC
V: TRBV27; J: TRBJ1-1; size: .; D: .; CDR3: CASSLGKNTEAFF; DNA: TGTGCCAGCAGTTTAGGGAAGAACACTGAAGCTTTCTTT
V: TRBV27; J: TRBJ2-7; size: once; D: .; CDR3: CASSDSGTLYEQYF; DNA: TGTGCCAGCAGTGACAGCGGGACACTATACGAGCAGTACTTC
V: TRBV3-1/TRBV3-2; J: TRBJ2-5; size: once; D: TRBD2; CDR3: CASSHGTSAETQYF; DNA: TGTGCCAGCAGCCATGGGACTAGCGCAGAGACCCAGTACTTC
V: TRBV6-5; J: TRBJ1-6; size: .; D: .; CDR3: CASSSREDSPLHF; DNA: TGTGCCAGCAGTTCCAGGGAAGATTCACCCCTCCACTTT
V: TRBV19; J: TRBJ1-5; size: .; D: TRBD1; CDR3: CASTPRDRGEIYSNQPQHF; DNA: TGTGCCAGTACCCCCCGGGACAGGGGCGAAATCTATAGCAATCAGCCCCAGCATTTT
V: TRBV28; J: TRBJ1-4; size: .; D: .; CDR3: CASYERDSEKLFF; DNA: TGTGCCAGCTACGAGCGGGATAGTGAAAAACTGTTTTTT
V: TRBV4-3; J: TRBJ1-2; size: .; D: .; CDR3: CASSQDPRGVNYGYTF; DNA: TGCGCCAGCAGCCAAGACCCCCGGGGGGTTAACTATGGCTACACCTTC
V: TRBV24-1; J: TRBJ2-2; size: .; D: .; CDR3: CATSPRQASGAGELFF; DNA: TGTGCCACCAGCCCCAGACAGGCATCAGGGGCCGGGGAGCTGTTTTTT
V: TRBV7-9; J: TRBJ2-7; size: .; D: TRBD1; CDR3: CASSKGQGRYEQYF; DNA: TGTGCCAGCAGCAAAGGACAGGGACGGTACGAGCAGTACTTC
V: TRBV5-5; J: TRBJ2-7; size: .; D: .; CDR3: CASSLDDRIYEQYF; DNA: TGTGCCAGCAGCTTAGACGACAGGATCTACGAGCAGTACTTC
V: TRBV19; J: TRBJ2-2; size: .; D: TRBD2; CDR3: CASSLGLAGRTGELFF; DNA: TGTGCCAGTAGTCTAGGACTAGCGGGGAGAACCGGGGAGCTGTTTTTT
V: TRBV3-1/TRBV3-2; J: TRBJ1-4; size: .; D: TRBD1; CDR3: CASSQFRQGGTNEKLFF; DNA: TGTGCCAGCAGCCAATTTAGACAGGGGGGGACTAATGAAAAACTGTTTTTT
V: TRBV6-5; J: TRBJ2-5; size: .; D: TRBD1; CDR3: CASSWDRGHGETQYF; DNA: TGTGCCAGCAGTTGGGACAGGGGGCATGGGGAGACCCAGTACTTC
V: TRBV7-2; J: TRBJ2-5; size: .; D: .; CDR3: CASSLAVGGFETQYF; DNA: TGTGCCAGCAGCTTAGCGGTTGGAGGGTTCGAGACCCAGTACTTC
V: TRBV5-1; J: TRBJ2-7; size: many; D: TRBD2; CDR3: CASRPVAGGDEQYF; DNA: TGCGCCAGCAGACCCGTAGCGGGAGGAGACGAGCAGTACTTC